This entry lists 25 T cell receptor beta chains sequenced from one sample in a study of OX40 agonist ivuxolimab in advanced cancers. Clones were read by immunoSEQ multiplex PCR, and TCRdb kept only the in-frame ones, dropping some. The sample holds more than 65,000 clones; around four fifths are singletons and the top ten take around a quarter. The sequencing here drew on CD4+ or CD8+ T cells sorted from blood, taken in a trial of the OX40 agonist ivuxolimab. Receptors were obtained from an adult with an advanced solid tumor such as melanoma, head and neck, liver or kidney cancer.

The chain carries TRBV4-3 and TRBJ1-1, with 8 positions matching TRBD1. The germline V gene encodes CDR1 LGHNA and CDR2 YSLEER. This CDR3 is built from 14 residues. V gave up 4 bases and J gave up 1 base; unmatched junction bases: 2. CDR3 amino acids: CASSLGQENTEAFF. The DNA for the CDR3 is TGCGCCAGCAGCCTGGGACAGGAGAACACTGAAGCTTTCTTT.

CDR3: CASSELAMGNYEQYF. The DNA of the CDR3 is TGTGCCAGCAGTGAACTAGCCATGGGGAACTACGAGCAGTACTTC. The gene calls are TRBV6-1 and TRBJ2-7; tentative D call: TRBD2 (5 bases). Germline values: CDR1 MNHNS, CDR2 SASEGT. With 2 bases removed from V and 3 bases from J, the gap between germline ends came to 14 bases. This CDR3 region has 15 residues.

This clone showed up just a few times. The V and J genes are TRBV2 and TRBJ1-4, with 7 nucleotides matching TRBD1. The J segment lost 3 bases and the V segment lost 6 bases, leaving 10 bases of the junction unmatched. CDR3 length: 16 residues. Germline CDR1 and CDR2: SNHLY and FYNNEI. The chain's CDR3 is CASSPTRGVPNEKLFF. DNA for the CDR3: TGTGCCAGCAGCCCTACCAGGGGGGTGCCTAATGAAAAACTGTTTTTT.

This clone appeared a single time. The rearrangement uses TRBV4-3 and TRBJ1-1; 7 nucleotides align to TRBD1. This CDR3 has 16 amino acids. Unmatched junction bases numbered 7, after V lost 3 bases and J lost 0 bases. Looked up from germline, CDR1 is LGHNA and CDR2 is YSLEER. The CDR3 DNA reads as TGCGCCAGCAGCCAGACTTTAGACAGGGTGAACACTGAAGCTTTCTTT. Its translation is CASSQTLDRVNTEAFF.

This clone came up once. The chain employs TRBV6-5 and TRBJ2-2; 9 positions agree with TRBD1. CDR3 size: 16 residues. After removal of 4 bases from V and 8 bases from J, the junction contained 11 bases not matched to a gene. The V gene's germline CDR1 is MNHEY and CDR2 SVGAGI. CDR3 nucleotides: TGTGCCAGCAGTTCCCCGGGACAGGGACGTGAAGGGGAGCTGTTTTTT. Encoded protein: CASSSPGQGREGELFF.

The chain is built from TRBV7-8 and TRBJ2-6, with no clear D. The CDR3 consists of 15 residues. The germline V gene encodes CDR1 SGHVS and CDR2 FQNEAQ. V shed 6 bases and J shed 4 bases, with 13 bases lying between them. The CDR3 region is CASRMTAFGANVLTF. CDR3 DNA: TGTGCCAGCAGGATGACGGCTTTCGGGGCCAACGTCCTGACTTTC.

V and J are TRBV4-1 and TRBJ2-2, with 9 bases matching TRBD2. The germline gives CDR1 MGHRA, CDR2 YSYEKL. The V segment lost 0 bases and the J segment 6 bases; nucleotides outside the gene matches: 8. The CDR3 has 17 residues. CDR3 sequence: CASSQEGSGRLAGELFF. The CDR3 DNA is TGCGCCAGCAGCCAAGAGGGTAGCGGGAGACTGGCCGGGGAGCTGTTTTTT.

V usage is TRBV9 and J usage is TRBJ2-4; D gene unclear. V was cut by 1 base and J by 7 bases, with 12 bases left in between. Germline CDR1 reads SGDLS; CDR2 reads YYNGEE. The CDR3 is 14 amino acids. In DNA, the CDR3 is TGTGCCAGCAGCGTACTCGCGGCTGGGAACATTCAGTACTTC. It is translated as CASSVLAAGNIQYF.

As for this clone: As the CDR3 is not closed by the conserved phenylalanine or tryptophan, this likely results from a read error. This sequence joins TRBV11-2 and TRBJ1-2, with 7 bases lining up with TRBD1. Germline loops: CDR1 SGHAT, CDR2 FQNNGV. With V trimmed by 5 bases and J by 6 bases, 3 bases remained unmatched. This CDR3 region has 12 residues. CDR3 in amino acids: CASSPQGDGYTL. In DNA, the CDR3 is TGTGCCAGCAGCCCCCAGGGGGATGGCTACACCCTC.

The chain combines TRBV5-5 with TRBJ1-2; 7 bases match TRBD1. CDR3 length: 16 residues. Germline values: CDR1 SGHKS, CDR2 YYEKEE (reference sequence). Trimming at V came to 3 bases and at J to 2 bases, leaving 10 bases not matched to a gene. The CDR3 region is CASSWGGQVLNYGYTF. CDR3 in DNA: TGTGCCAGCAGCTGGGGAGGACAGGTCCTAAACTATGGCTACACCTTC.

The chain has TRBV30 and TRBJ2-7; 8 positions match TRBD2. The CDR3 extends over 16 amino acids. Germline values: CDR1 GTSNPN, CDR2 SVGIG (reference sequence). With 4 bases clipped from V and 2 bases from J, the junction kept 13 bases outside the gene matches. The CDR3 reads CAWTTIRTSQTYEQYF. In nucleotides, the CDR3 is TGTGCCTGGACCACCATAAGGACTAGCCAGACCTACGAGCAGTACTTC. Full variable domain (outside the CDR3, taken from reference TRBV30 and TRBJ2-7): SQTIHQWPATLVQPVGSPLSLECTVEGTSNPNLYWYRQAAGRGLQLLFYSVGIGQISSEVPQNLSASRPQDRQFILSSKKLLLSDSGFYLCAWTTIRTSQTYEQYFGPGTRLTVT.

This clone was detected only once. This chain connects TRBV30 to TRBJ2-7; D is ambiguous. The CDR3 is 12 residues long. Germline CDR1 reads GTSNPN; CDR2 reads SVGIG (reference sequence). The V end lost 2 bases, the J end lost 2 bases, and 7 bases lay between the germline ends. This chain's CDR3 is CAWSPITYEQYF. CDR3 nucleotides: TGTGCCTGGAGTCCTATAACCTACGAGCAGTACTTC.

Turning to this clone: The germline gene is not matched at one end of the junction; a read error may be the cause. The chain joins TRBV18 to TRBJ1-1; 11 positions match TRBD1. Germline CDR1 KGHSH, CDR2 LQKENI. This CDR3 contains 15 residues. The CDR3 reads CASSPDRGLKTEAFF. The DNA of the CDR3 is TGTGCCAGCTCACCGGACAGGGGGCTGAAGACTGAAGCTTTCTTT.

The gene calls are TRBV29-1 and TRBJ2-6, with 8 bases matching TRBD2. The CDR3 spans 14 residues. CDR1 and CDR2 (germline): SQVTM, ANQGSEA. J lost 2 bases, V lost 3 bases, and 0 bases had no gene match. CDR3 sequence: CSVDGGAGANVLTF. In nucleotides, the CDR3 is TGCAGCGTTGACGGGGGGGCTGGGGCCAACGTCCTGACTTTC. Supplemented by reference TRBV29-1 and TRBJ2-6, the full variable domain reads SAVISQKPSRDICQRGTSLTIQCQVDSQVTMMFWYRQQPGQSLTLIATANQGSEATYESGFVIDKFPISRPNLTFSTLTVSNMSPEDSSIYLCSVDGGAGANVLTFGAGSRLTVL.

The V gene is TRBV5-6, the J gene TRBJ1-2; no clear D gene. There are 16 residues in the CDR3. Germline CDR1 SGHDT, CDR2 YYEEEE. The ends were cut back, 6 bases at V and 5 bases at J, with 23 bases in the middle. This CDR3 is CASTLVFAGDWYGYTF. The DNA for the CDR3 is TGTGCCAGCACTCTCGTGTTTGCAGGCGACTGGTATGGCTACACCTTC.

The genes are TRBV18 and TRBJ2-2, with TRBD2 matching over 13 bases. Unmatched junction bases numbered 12, after V lost 1 base and J lost 1 base. Germline V CDR1 and CDR2: KGHSH, LQKENI. The CDR3 is 21 amino acids. The DNA of the CDR3 is TGTGCCAGCTCACCACTCTTCGGGACTAGCGGGGAATATTTGAACACCGGGGAGCTGTTTTTT. This encodes CASSPLFGTSGEYLNTGELFF. Combining the CDR3 with reference TRBV18 and TRBJ2-2 gives the whole variable domain NAGVMQNPRHLVRRRGQEARLRCSPMKGHSHVYWYRQLPEEGLKFMVYLQKENIIDESGMPKERFSAEFPKEGPSILRIQQVVRGDSAAYFCASSPLFGTSGEYLNTGELFFGEGSRLTVL.

The chain links TRBV7-2 to TRBJ2-5; perhaps TRBD2 as D (6 bases). This CDR3 contains 15 residues. The V gene lost 5 bases and the J gene lost 2 bases, with 15 bases spanning the gap. Germline V gives CDR1 SGHTA, CDR2 FQGNSA. As DNA, the CDR3 is TGTGCCAGCAGCCTGGGGACTTGGGAGCAAGAGACCCAGTACTTC. This gives the protein CASSLGTWEQETQYF.

This clone was seen only a few times. The CDR3 nucleotides are TGCGCCAGCAGCTTGGAAGTGAACACTGAAGCTTTCTTT. Translation gives CASSLEVNTEAFF. The rearrangement joins TRBV5-1 to TRBJ1-1; no firm D call. The CDR3 consists of 13 residues. The V end lost 0 bases, the J end lost 0 bases, and 3 bases lay between the germline ends. Germline assignment: CDR1 SGHRS and CDR2 YFSETQ. Full variable domain (outside the CDR3, taken from reference TRBV5-1 and TRBJ1-1): KAGVTQTPRYLIKTRGQQVTLSCSPISGHRSVSWYQQTPGQGLQFLFEYFSETQRNKGNFPGRFSGRQFSNSRSEMNVSTLELGDSALYLCASSLEVNTEAFFGQGTRLTVV.

The DNA for the CDR3 is TGCGCCAGCAGCTTCGGTAGCGCCAGCACAGATACGCAGTATTTT. This codes for CASSFGSASTDTQYF. This chain uses TRBV5-1 with TRBJ2-3; tentative D call: TRBD2 (5 bases). Trimming removed 2 bases from V and 0 bases from J, with 10 bases in between. The germline V gene has CDR1 SGHRS and CDR2 YFSETQ. This CDR3 has 15 amino acids.

V and J are TRBV5-1 and TRBJ2-7; TRBD1 might be the D (5 bases). The ends were cut back, 4 bases at V and 7 bases at J, with 18 bases in the middle. This CDR3 comprises 14 residues. The germline V gene has CDR1 SGHRS and CDR2 YFSETQ. CDR3 sequence reads: CASSPNKQVQEQYF. The CDR3 nucleotides read TGCGCCAGCAGCCCGAACAAACAGGTCCAGGAGCAGTACTTC.

The chain joins TRBV7-6 to TRBJ2-1; D is ambiguous. The germline V and J ends were trimmed by 1 base and 16 bases, with 11 bases remaining between them. Germline assignment: CDR1 SGHVS and CDR2 FNYEAQ. The CDR3 is made up of 11 amino acids. CDR3 loop: CASSLDPSPFF. CDR3 sequence (DNA): TGTGCCAGCAGCTTAGACCCCTCTCCATTCTTC.

The chain combines TRBV11-2 with TRBJ2-7; a possible D gene is TRBD1 (5 bases). Looked up from germline, CDR1 is SGHAT and CDR2 is FQNNGV. Trimming cost V 4 bases and J 6 bases, with 10 bases left between them. The CDR3 has 12 residues. The CDR3, as DNA: TGTGCCAGCAGCTCAGACAGATCCGAGCAGTACTTC. The encoded protein is CASSSDRSEQYF.

The chain uses TRBV6-1 and TRBJ1-2; D is uncertain. This CDR3 spans 15 amino acids. The germline V and J ends were trimmed by 2 bases and 0 bases, with 10 bases remaining between them. Germline values: CDR1 MNHNS, CDR2 SASEGT. This CDR3 is CASSERPEANYGYTF. CDR3 bases: TGTGCCAGCAGTGAACGGCCTGAAGCTAACTATGGCTACACCTTC.

This clone was seen more than once but under ten times. The chain combines TRBV29-1 with TRBJ2-2; 10 nucleotides agree with TRBD1. V lost 7 bases, J lost 5 bases, and 7 bases stayed unmatched. CDR1 is SQVTM and CDR2 is ANQGSEA in the germline V gene. The CDR3 extends over 14 amino acids. For the CDR3, the DNA is TGCAGCGCTCGACAGGGGGCAGAAACCGGGGAGCTGTTTTTT. This gives the protein CSARQGAETGELFF.

This sequence joins TRBV7-9 and TRBJ2-1; perhaps TRBD1 as D (5 bases). V shed 4 bases and J shed 2 bases, with 15 bases lying between them. The CDR3 totals 16 residues. Germline CDR1 reads SEHNR; CDR2 reads FQNEAQ (reference sequence). In nucleotides, the CDR3 is TGTGCCAGCAGCTCGGATCGGACACCGACCTACAATGAGCAGTTCTTC. It yields the protein CASSSDRTPTYNEQFF. Combining the CDR3 with reference TRBV7-9 and TRBJ2-1 gives the whole variable domain DTGVSQNPRHKITKRGQNVTFRCDPISEHNRLYWYRQTLGQGPEFLTYFQNEAQLEKSRLLSDRFSAERPKGSFSTLEIQRTEQGDSAMYLCASSSDRTPTYNEQFFGPGTRLTVL.